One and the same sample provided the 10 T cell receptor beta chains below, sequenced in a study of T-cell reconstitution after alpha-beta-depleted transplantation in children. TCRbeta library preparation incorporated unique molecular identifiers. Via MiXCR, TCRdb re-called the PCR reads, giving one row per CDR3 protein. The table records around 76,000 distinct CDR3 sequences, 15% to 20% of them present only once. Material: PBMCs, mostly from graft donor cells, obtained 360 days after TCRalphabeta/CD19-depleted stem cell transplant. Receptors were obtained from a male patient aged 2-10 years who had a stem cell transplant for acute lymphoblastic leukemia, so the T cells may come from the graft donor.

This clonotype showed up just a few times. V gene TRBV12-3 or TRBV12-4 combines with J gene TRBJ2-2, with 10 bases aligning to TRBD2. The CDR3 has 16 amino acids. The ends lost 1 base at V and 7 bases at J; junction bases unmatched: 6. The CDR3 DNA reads TGTGCCAGCAGTTTAGGGCTAGCGGGAGTGGACGGGGAGCTGTTTTTT. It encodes CASSLGLAGVDGELFF.

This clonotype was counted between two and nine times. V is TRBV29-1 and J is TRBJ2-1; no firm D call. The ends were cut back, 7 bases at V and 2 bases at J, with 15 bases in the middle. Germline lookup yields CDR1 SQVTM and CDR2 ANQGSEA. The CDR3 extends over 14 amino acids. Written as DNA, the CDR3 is TGCAGCGGTGCCGACGGGCGCCCCTACAATGAGCAGTTCTTC. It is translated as CSGADGRPYNEQFF.

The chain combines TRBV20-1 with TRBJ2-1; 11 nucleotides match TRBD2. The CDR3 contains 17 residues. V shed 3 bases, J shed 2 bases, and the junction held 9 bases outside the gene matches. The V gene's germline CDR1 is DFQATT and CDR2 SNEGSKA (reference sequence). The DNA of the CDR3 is TGCAGTGCTAGCGAATTTAGCGGGAGGGCACCCTACAATGAGCAGTTCTTC. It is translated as CSASEFSGRAPYNEQFF.

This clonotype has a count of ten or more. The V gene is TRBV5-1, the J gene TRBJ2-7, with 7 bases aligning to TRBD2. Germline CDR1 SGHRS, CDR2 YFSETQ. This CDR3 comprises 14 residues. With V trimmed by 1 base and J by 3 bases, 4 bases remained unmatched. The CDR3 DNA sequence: TGCGCCAGCAGCTTGTATAGGGAGGGCTACGAGCAGTACTTC. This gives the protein CASSLYREGYEQYF. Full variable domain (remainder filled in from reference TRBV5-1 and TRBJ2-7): KAGVTQTPRYLIKTRGQQVTLSCSPISGHRSVSWYQQTPGQGLQFLFEYFSETQRNKGNFPGRFSGRQFSNSRSEMNVSTLELGDSALYLCASSLYREGYEQYFGPGTRLTVT.

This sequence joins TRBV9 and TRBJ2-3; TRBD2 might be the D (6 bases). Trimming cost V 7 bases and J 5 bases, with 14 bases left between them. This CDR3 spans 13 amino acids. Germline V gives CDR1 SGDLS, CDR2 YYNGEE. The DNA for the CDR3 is TGTGCCAGCGGGGGACTTGAGGTAGATACGCAGTATTTT. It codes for CASGGLEVDTQYF.

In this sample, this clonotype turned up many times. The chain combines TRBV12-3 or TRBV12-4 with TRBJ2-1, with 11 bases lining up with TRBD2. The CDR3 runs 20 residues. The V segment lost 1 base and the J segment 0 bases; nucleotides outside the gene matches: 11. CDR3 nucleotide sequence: TGTGCCAGCAGTTTAGGGATCAGACTAGCGGGACCCTTCTCCTACAATGAGCAGTTCTTC. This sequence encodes CASSLGIRLAGPFSYNEQFF.

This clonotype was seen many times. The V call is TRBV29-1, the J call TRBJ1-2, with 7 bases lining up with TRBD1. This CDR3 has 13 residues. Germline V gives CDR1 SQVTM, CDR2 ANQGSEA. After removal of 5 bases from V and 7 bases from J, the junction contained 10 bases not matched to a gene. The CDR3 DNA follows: TGCAGCGTTCCAATGACAGGGTCGGGTGGCTACACCTTC. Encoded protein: CSVPMTGSGGYTF. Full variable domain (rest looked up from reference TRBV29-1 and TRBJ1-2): SAVISQKPSRDICQRGTSLTIQCQVDSQVTMMFWYRQQPGQSLTLIATANQGSEATYESGFVIDKFPISRPNLTFSTLTVSNMSPEDSSIYLCSVPMTGSGGYTFGSGTRLTVV.

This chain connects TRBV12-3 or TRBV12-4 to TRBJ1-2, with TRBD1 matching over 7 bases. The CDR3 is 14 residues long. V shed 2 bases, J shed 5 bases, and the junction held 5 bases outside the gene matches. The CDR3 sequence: CASSLTGDWYGYTF. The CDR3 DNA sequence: TGTGCCAGCAGTTTAACAGGGGACTGGTATGGCTACACCTTC.

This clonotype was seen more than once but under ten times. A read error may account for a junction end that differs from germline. CDR3 nucleotide sequence: TGTGCCAGCAGCCGAGAGAAGGAATTT. It is translated as CASSREKEF. This chain connects TRBV7-9 to TRBJ1-1; no clear D. The CDR3 contains 9 residues. The V gene's germline CDR1 is SEHNR and CDR2 FQNEAQ (reference sequence).

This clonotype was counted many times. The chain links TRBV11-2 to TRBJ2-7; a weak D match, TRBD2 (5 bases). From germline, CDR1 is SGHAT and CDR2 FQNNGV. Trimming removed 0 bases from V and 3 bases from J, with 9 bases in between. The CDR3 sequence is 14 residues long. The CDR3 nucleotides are TGTGCCAGCAGCTTAGATAAGGAGGTCTACGAGCAGTACTTC. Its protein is CASSLDKEVYEQYF.